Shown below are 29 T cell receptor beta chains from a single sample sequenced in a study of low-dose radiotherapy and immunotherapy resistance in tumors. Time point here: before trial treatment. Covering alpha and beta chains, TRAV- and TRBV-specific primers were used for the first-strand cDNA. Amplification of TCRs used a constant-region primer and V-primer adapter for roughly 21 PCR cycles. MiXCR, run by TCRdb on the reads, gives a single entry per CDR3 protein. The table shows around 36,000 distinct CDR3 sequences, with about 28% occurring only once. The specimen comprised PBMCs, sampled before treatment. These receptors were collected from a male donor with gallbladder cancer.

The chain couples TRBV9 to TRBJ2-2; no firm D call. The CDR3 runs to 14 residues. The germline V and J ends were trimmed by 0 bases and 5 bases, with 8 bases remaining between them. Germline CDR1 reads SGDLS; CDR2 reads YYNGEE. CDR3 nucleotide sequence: TGTGCCAGCAGCGTAGGTGGGGTAACCGGGGAGCTGTTTTTT. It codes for CASSVGGVTGELFF.

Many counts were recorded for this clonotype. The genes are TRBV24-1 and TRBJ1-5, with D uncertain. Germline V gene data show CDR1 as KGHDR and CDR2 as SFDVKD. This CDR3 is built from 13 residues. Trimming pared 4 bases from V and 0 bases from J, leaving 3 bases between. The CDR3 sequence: CATSDGSNQPQHF. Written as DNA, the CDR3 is TGTGCCACCAGTGACGGTAGCAATCAGCCCCAGCATTTT.

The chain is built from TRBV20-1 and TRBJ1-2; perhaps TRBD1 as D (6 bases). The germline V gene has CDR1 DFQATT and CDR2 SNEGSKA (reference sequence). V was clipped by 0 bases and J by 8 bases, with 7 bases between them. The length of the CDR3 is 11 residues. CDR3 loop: CSAREGAGYTF. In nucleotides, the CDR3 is TGCAGTGCTAGAGAGGGGGCAGGCTACACCTTC.

The DNA for the CDR3 is TGTGCCAGCAGTTTCAACAATCAGCCCCAGCATTTT. It is translated as CASSFNNQPQHF. V and J are TRBV12-3 or TRBV12-4 and TRBJ1-5; D gene uncertain. Deletions cut 3 bases from V and 3 bases from J, with 3 bases between. CDR3 length: 12 amino acids.

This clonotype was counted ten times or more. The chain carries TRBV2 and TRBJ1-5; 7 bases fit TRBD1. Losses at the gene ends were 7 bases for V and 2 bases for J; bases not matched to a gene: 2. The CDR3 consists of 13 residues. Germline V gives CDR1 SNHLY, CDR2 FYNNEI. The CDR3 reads CASTGTGNQPQHF. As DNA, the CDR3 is TGTGCCAGCACGGGGACAGGCAATCAGCCCCAGCATTTT.

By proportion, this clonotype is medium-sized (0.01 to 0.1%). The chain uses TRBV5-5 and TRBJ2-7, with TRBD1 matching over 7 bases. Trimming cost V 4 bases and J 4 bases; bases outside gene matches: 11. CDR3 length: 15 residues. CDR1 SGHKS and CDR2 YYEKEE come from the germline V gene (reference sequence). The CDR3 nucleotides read TGTGCCAGCAGCAGAGCACAGGGGTCTGGTTACGAGCAGTACTTC. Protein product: CASSRAQGSGYEQYF.

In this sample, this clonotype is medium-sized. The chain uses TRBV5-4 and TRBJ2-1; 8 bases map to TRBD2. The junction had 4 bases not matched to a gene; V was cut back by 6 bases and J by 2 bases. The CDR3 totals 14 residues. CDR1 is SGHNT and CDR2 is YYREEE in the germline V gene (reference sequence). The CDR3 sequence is CASTPLAAYNEQFF. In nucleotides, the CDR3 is TGTGCCAGCACTCCACTAGCGGCCTACAATGAGCAGTTCTTC.

The CDR3 nucleotides read TGCAGCGTTGATAGGTTGGGTATTGAAGCTTTCTTT. Translating it yields CSVDRLGIEAFF. V gene TRBV29-1 combines with J gene TRBJ1-1, with D unclear. Looked up from germline, CDR1 is SQVTM and CDR2 is ANQGSEA. V was cut by 3 bases and J by 7 bases, with 12 bases left in between. The CDR3 contains 12 residues.

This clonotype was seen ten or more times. In nucleotides, the CDR3 is TGTGCCAGCAGCTTATTCCGCGGGCTCCTCGGGGGTGAGCAGTTCTTC. This codes for CASSLFRGLLGGEQFF. V gene TRBV11-2 combines with J gene TRBJ2-1, with TRBD2 as a possible D gene (6 bases). CDR1 SGHAT and CDR2 FQNNGV come from the germline V gene. The V and J ends lost 2 bases and 9 bases respectively, with 20 bases between them. This CDR3 region has 16 residues.

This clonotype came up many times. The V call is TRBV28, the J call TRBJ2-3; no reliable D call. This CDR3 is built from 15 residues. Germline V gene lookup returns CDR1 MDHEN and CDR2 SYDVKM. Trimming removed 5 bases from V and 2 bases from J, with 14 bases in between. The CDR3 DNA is TGTGCCAGCAGTCCCCTGGAGCTTTACACAGATACGCAGTATTTT. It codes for CASSPLELYTDTQYF.

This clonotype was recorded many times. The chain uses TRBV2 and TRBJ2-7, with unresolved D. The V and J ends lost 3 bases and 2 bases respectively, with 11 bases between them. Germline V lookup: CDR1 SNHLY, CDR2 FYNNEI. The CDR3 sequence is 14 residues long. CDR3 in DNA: TGTGCCAGCAGTGACGCAAGAGTGGCCTACGAGCAGTACTTC. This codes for CASSDARVAYEQYF.

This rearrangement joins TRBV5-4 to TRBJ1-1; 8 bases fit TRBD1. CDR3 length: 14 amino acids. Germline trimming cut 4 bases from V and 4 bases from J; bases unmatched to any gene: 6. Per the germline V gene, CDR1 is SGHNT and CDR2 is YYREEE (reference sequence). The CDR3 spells CASSQNTGGTEAFF. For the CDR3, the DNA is TGTGCCAGCAGCCAAAACACAGGGGGCACTGAAGCTTTCTTT.

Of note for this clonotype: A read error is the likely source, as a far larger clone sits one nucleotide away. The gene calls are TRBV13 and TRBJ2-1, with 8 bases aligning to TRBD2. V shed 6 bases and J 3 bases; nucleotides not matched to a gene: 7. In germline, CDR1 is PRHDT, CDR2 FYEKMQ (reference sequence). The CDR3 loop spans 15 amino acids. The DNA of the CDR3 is TGTGCCAGCAGGGCGGAGACTAGCGACTACAATGAGCAGTTCTTC. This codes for CASRAETSDYNEQFF.

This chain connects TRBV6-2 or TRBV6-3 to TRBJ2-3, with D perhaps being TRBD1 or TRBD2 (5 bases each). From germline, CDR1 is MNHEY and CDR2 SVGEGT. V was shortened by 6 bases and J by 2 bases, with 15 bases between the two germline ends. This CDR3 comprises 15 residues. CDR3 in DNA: TGTGCCAGCAGATATCGGGGACCCCCCACAGATACGCAGTATTTT. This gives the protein CASRYRGPPTDTQYF.

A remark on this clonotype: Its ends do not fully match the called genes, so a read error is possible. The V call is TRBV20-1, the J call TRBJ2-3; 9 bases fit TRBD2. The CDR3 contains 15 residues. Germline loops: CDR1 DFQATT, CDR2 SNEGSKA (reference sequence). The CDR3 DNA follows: TGCAGTCCTAGCGGGACTGGGGGTGGCACAGATACGCAGTATTTT. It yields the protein CSPSGTGGGTDTQYF.

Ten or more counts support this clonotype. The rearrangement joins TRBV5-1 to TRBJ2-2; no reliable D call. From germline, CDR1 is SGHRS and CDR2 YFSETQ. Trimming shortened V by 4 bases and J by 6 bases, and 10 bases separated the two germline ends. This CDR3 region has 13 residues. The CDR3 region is CASSPPLAGELFF. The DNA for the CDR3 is TGCGCCAGCAGCCCCCCCCTTGCCGGGGAGCTGTTTTTT. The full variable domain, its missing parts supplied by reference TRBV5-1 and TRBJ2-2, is KAGVTQTPRYLIKTRGQQVTLSCSPISGHRSVSWYQQTPGQGLQFLFEYFSETQRNKGNFPGRFSGRQFSNSRSEMNVSTLELGDSALYLCASSPPLAGELFFGEGSRLTVL.

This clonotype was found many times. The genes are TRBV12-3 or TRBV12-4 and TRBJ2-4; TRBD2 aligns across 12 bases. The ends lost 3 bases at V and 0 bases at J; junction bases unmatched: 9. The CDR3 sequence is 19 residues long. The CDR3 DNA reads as TGTGCCAGCAGTTTCGGGAGACTAGCGGGGGCCCTAGCCAAAAACATTCAGTACTTC. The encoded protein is CASSFGRLAGALAKNIQYF.

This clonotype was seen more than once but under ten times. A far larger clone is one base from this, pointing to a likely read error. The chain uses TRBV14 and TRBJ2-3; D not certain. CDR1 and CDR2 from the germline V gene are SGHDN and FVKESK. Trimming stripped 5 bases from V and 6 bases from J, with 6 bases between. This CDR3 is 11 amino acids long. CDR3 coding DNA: TGTGCCAGCAGCTTTGCGGATACGCAGTATTTT. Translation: CASSFADTQYF.

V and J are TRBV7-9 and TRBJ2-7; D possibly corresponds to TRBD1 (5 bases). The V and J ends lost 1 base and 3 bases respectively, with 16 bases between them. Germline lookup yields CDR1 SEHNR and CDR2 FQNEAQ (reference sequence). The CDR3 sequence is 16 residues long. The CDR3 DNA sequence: TGTGCCAGCAGCTTAGTCGCGGACACCAAAAACTACGAGCAGTACTTC. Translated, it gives CASSLVADTKNYEQYF.

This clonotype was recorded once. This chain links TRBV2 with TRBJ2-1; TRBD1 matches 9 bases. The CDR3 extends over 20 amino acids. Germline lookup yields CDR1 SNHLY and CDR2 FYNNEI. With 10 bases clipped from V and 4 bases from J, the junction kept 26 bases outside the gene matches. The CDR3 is CATPISGDREGGGVYNEQFF. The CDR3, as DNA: TGTGCCACCCCGATCTCCGGGGACAGGGAAGGGGGGGGTGTGTACAATGAGCAGTTCTTC.

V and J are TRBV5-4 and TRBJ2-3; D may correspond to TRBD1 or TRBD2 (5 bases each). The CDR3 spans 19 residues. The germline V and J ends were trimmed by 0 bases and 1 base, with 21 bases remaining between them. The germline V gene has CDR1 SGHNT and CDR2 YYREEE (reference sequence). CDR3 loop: CASSLVLYINRGRTDTQYF. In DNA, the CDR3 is TGTGCCAGCAGCTTGGTCTTGTATATTAATAGGGGACGCACAGATACGCAGTATTTT.

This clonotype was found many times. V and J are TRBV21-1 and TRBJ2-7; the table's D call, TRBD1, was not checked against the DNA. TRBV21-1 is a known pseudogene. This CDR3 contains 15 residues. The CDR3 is CASRNGTIRSYEQYF. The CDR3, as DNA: TGTGCCAGCAGAAATGGGACAATCCGCTCCTACGAGCAGTACTTC.

The CDR3 spells CASRADTTQYF. CDR3 DNA sequence: TGTGCCAGCAGGGCCGACACCACCCAGTACTTC. The chain combines TRBV2 with TRBJ2-5; unclear D gene. V lost 6 bases and J lost 8, with 10 bases in between. Germline V gene lookup returns CDR1 SNHLY and CDR2 FYNNEI. The CDR3 sequence is 11 residues long.

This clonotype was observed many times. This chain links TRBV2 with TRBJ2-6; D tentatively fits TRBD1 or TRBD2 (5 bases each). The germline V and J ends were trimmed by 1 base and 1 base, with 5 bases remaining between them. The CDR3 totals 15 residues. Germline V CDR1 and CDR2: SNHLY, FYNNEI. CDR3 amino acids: CASSEGGSGANVLTF. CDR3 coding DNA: TGTGCCAGCAGTGAAGGGGGGTCTGGGGCCAACGTCCTGACTTTC.

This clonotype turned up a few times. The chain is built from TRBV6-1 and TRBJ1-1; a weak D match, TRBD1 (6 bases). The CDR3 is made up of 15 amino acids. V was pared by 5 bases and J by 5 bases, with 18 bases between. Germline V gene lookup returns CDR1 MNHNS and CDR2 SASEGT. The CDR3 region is CASSYSPQGRTEAFF. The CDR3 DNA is TGTGCCAGCAGTTACTCTCCGCAGGGGAGGACTGAAGCTTTCTTT.

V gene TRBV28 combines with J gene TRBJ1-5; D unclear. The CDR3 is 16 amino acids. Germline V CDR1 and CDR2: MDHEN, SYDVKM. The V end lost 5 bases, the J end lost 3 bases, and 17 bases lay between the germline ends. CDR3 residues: CASSPNRAFFNQPQHF. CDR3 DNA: TGTGCCAGCAGTCCAAACCGGGCCTTCTTCAATCAGCCCCAGCATTTT.

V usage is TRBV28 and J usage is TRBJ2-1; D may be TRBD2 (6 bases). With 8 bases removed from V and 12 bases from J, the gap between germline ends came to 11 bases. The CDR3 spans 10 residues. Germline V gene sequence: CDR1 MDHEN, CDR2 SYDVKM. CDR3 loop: CASPGVGQFF. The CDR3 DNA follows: TGTGCCAGCCCGGGGGTGGGGCAGTTCTTC. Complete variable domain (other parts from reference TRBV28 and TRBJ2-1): DVKVTQSSRYLVKRTGEKVFLECVQDMDHENMFWYRQDPGLGLRLIYFSYDVKMKEKGDIPEGYSVSREKKERFSLILESASTNQTSMYLCASPGVGQFFGPGTRLTVL.

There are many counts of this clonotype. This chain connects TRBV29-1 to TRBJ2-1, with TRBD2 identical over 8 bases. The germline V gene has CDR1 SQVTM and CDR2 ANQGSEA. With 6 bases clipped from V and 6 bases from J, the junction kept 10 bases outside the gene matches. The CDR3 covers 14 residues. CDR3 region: CSVHPLTSVNEQFF. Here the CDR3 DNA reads TGCAGCGTACACCCTTTGACTAGCGTCAATGAGCAGTTCTTC.

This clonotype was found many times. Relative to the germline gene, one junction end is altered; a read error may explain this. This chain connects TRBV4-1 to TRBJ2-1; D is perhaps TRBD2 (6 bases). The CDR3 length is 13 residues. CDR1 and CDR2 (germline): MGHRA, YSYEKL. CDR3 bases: TGTGCCAGCAGCTTTGACGGGAGCAATGAGCAGTTCTTC. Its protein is CASSFDGSNEQFF.